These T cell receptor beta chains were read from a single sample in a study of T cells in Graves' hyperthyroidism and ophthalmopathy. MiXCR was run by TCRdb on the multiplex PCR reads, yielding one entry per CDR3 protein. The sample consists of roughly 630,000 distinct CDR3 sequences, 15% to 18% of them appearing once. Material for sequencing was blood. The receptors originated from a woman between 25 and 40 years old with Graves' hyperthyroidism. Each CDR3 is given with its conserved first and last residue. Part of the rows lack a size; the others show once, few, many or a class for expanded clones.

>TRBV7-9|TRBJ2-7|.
CASSLVWASGNDEQYF
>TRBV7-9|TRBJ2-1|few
CASSPGTSRSEQFF
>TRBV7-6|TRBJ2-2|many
CASSLSLAGGGTGELFF
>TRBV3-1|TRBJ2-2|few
CASSQVAKAGELFF
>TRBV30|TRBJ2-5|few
CAWSFSGGVETQYF
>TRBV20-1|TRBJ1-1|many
CSARSPGQGPNTEAFF
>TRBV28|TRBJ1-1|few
CASSIAGLLNTEAFF
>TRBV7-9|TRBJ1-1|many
CASTAYTEAFF
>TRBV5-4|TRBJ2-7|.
CASSSRTSGIYEQYF
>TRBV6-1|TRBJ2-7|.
CASSGGGGDSPFYGQYF
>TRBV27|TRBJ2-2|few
CASSLLLAGNTGELFF
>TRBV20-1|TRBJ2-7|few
CSARTSGSSYEQYF
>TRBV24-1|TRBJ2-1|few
CATSGDTSYNEQFF
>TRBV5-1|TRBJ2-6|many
CASSHAQGAGGANVLTF
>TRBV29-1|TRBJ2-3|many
CSVTMGATTDTQYF
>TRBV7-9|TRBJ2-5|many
CASSFPSGRGETQYF
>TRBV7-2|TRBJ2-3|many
CASSFSGELADTQYF
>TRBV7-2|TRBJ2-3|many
CASSIQGPLNTDTQYF
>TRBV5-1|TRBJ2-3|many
CASSPGGVRTDTQYF
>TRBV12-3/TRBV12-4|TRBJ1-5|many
CASSKTGGGQPQHF
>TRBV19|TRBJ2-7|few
CASTPSGGTVYEQYF
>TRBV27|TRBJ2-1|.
CASTPERERYNEQFF
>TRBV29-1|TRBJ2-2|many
CSVEKGSTGELFF
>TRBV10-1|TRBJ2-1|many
CASSERGLAGFDEQFF